The 8 T cell receptor beta chains in this list originate from one sample, sequenced in a study of cytomegalovirus exposure and HLA in healthy donors. TCRdb keeps only in-frame clones here, not all; method: immunoSEQ multiplex PCR. The table has 100,000 to 150,000 clones, over 85% seen once. Sequencing used PBMCs. The receptors originated from a young woman in good health and CMV-seronegative.

The chain links TRBV7-3 to TRBJ2-7, with 7 positions matching TRBD1. The trim removed 8 bases at V and 3 bases at J, leaving 7 bases unmatched. The CDR3 length is 13 residues. Germline-derived CDR1 and CDR2 are SGHTA and FQGTGA. The CDR3 sequence is CASPTDRDYEQYF. For the CDR3, the DNA is TGTGCCAGCCCCACCGACAGGGACTACGAGCAGTACTTC.

This sequence joins TRBV9 and TRBJ2-1; tentative D call: TRBD2 (5 bases). Germline loops: CDR1 SGDLS, CDR2 YYNGEE. CDR3 length: 13 amino acids. With 2 bases removed from V and 8 bases from J, the gap between germline ends came to 11 bases. CDR3 DNA sequence: TGTGCCAGCAGCGTCGAGGGAATGTATGAGCAGTTCTTC. This gives the protein CASSVEGMYEQFF.

V and J are TRBV18 and TRBJ1-5; D possibly corresponds to TRBD1 (5 bases). Trimming removed 5 bases at V and 4 bases at J, with 21 bases between. From germline, CDR1 is KGHSH and CDR2 LQKENI. The CDR3 covers 17 residues. The CDR3 reads CASSSLPRREVNQPQHF. As DNA, the CDR3 is TGTGCCAGCTCATCATTACCCCGCAGGGAGGTTAATCAGCCCCAGCATTTT.

V gene TRBV9 combines with J gene TRBJ2-3, with D perhaps matching TRBD2 (6 bases). The CDR3 extends over 18 amino acids. Germline V lookup: CDR1 SGDLS, CDR2 YYNGEE. Trimming pared 0 bases from V and 1 base from J, leaving 18 bases between. CDR3 bases: TGTGCCAGCAGCGTAGGCAGGGCGCAGTCGGGAGGCACAGATACGCAGTATTTT. Residues: CASSVGRAQSGGTDTQYF.

The chain has TRBV4-2 and TRBJ2-7; D is uncertain. The CDR3 totals 13 residues. Germline CDR1 and CDR2: LGHNA and YNFKEQ. V was trimmed by 4 bases and J by 5 bases, leaving 12 bases between them. The CDR3 sequence is CASSLPTRNEQYF. The CDR3 nucleotides read TGTGCCAGCAGCCTTCCGACAAGGAACGAGCAGTACTTC.

The chain couples TRBV28 to TRBJ2-7; D perhaps matches TRBD2 (6 bases). This CDR3 spans 15 amino acids. The ends were cut back, 6 bases at V and 4 bases at J, with 19 bases in the middle. Germline values: CDR1 MDHEN, CDR2 SYDVKM. CDR3: CASRDGDSPSYEQYF. CDR3 nucleotides: TGTGCCAGCAGGGATGGGGACTCACCTTCTTACGAGCAGTACTTC.

This chain joins TRBV10-3 and TRBJ2-7; 7 bases match TRBD2. With V trimmed by 0 bases and J by 2 bases, 7 bases remained unmatched. The CDR3 is 16 residues long. Germline CDR1 and CDR2: ENHRY and SYGVKD. CDR3 coding DNA: TGTGCCATCAGTGAGTCTAGTGGCGGGAGCCCCTACGAGCAGTACTTC. It codes for CAISESSGGSPYEQYF.

This clone was detected ten times or more. The chain joins TRBV11-2 to TRBJ2-6; D is undetermined. CDR1 is SGHAT and CDR2 is FQNNGV in the germline V gene. This CDR3 is 16 amino acids long. V shed 5 bases and J shed 0 bases, with 11 bases lying between them. The CDR3 nucleotides read TGTGCCAGCAGCCCCTACCGAGGCTCTGGGGCCAACGTCCTGACTTTC. It yields the protein CASSPYRGSGANVLTF.